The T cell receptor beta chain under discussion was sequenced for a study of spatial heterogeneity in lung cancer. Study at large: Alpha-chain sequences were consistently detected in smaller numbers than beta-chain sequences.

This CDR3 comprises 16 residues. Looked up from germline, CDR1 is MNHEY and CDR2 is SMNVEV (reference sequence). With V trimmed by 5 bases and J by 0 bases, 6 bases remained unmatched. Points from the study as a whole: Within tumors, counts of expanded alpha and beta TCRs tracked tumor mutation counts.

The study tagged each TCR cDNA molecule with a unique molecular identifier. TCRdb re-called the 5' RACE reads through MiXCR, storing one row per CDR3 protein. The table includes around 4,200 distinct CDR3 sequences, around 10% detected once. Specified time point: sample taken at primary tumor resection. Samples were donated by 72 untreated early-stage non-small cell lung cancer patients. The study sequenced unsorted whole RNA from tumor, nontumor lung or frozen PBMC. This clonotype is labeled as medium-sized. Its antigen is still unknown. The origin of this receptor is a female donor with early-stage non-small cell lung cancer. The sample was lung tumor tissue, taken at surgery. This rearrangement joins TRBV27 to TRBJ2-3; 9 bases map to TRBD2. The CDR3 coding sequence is TGTGCCAGCAGTCGGCGAACTAGCGGGAGCACAGATACGCAGTATTTT. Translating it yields CASSRRTSGSTDTQYF.